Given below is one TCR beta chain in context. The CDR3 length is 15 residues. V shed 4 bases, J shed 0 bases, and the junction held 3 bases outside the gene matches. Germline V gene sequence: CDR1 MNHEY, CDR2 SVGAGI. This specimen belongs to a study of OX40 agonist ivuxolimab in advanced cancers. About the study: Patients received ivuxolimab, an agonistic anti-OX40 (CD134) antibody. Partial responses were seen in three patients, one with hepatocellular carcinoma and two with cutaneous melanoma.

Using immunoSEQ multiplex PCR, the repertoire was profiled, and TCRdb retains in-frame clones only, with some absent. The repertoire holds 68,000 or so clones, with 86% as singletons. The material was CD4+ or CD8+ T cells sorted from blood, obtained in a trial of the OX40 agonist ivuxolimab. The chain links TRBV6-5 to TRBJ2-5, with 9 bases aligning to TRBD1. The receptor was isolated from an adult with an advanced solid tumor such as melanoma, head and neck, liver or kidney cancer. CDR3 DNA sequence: TGTGCCAGCAGTTGGGGACAGGGAAACCAAGAGACCCAGTACTTC. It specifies CASSWGQGNQETQYF.